The 16 T cell receptor beta chains below all came from one sample that was sequenced in a study of CD4 and CD8 cells across lung adenocarcinoma regions. Via MiXCR, TCRdb re-called the PCR reads, giving one row per CDR3 protein. Among 13,000 to 15,000 distinct CDR3 sequences listed, around 40% were seen once. The sample taken for sequencing was CD4+ T cells from the center of a lung tumor. Every receptor here comes from a male donor with lung adenocarcinoma. The CD4 and CD8 labels of this study may be unreliable.

This clonotype was found a few times. The V and J genes are TRBV6-2 or TRBV6-3 and TRBJ2-1; TRBD2 is a possible D gene (5 bases). The J call is uncertain, as TRBJ2-7 better fits the DNA end. The CDR3 extends over 13 amino acids. The germline CDR1 and CDR2 sequences are MNHEY and SVGEGT. The DNA for the CDR3 is TGTGCCAGCTCTTCTGGGGAGCGGAACGAGCAGTACTTC. It encodes CASSSGERNEQYF.

This clonotype was observed at least ten times. The chain has TRBV15 and TRBJ2-1; the D gene is possibly TRBD2 (5 bases). The J call could be wrong; TRBJ2-5 is a better fit for the DNA end. Germline CDR1 reads LNHNV; CDR2 reads YYDKDF (reference sequence). The CDR3 is 15 amino acids. In DNA form, the CDR3 reads TGTGCCACCAGCAGAGGCCGAGGGCTTGGGGAGACCCAGTACTTC. Translating it yields CATSRGRGLGETQYF.

Only a few counts were recorded for this clonotype. This sequence joins TRBV6-2 or TRBV6-3 and TRBJ2-1; no firm D call. V was clipped by 2 bases and J by 15 bases, with 17 bases between them. Germline V gene data show CDR1 as MNHEY and CDR2 as SVGEGT. The CDR3 totals 13 residues. In DNA, the CDR3 is TGTGCCAGCAGTTACACCCAGATAGAAGTTCCGTTCTTC. This sequence encodes CASSYTQIEVPFF.

In this sample, this clonotype is large. This sequence joins TRBV10-1 and TRBJ2-3; 9 nucleotides line up with TRBD2. The germline gives CDR1 WNHNN, CDR2 SYGVQD (reference sequence). Unmatched junction bases numbered 11, after V lost 6 bases and J lost 4 bases. The CDR3 runs to 16 residues. Written as DNA, the CDR3 is TGCGCCAGCAGCCGACGGAGTAGCGGGAGCCCAGATACGCAGTATTTT. This gives the protein CASSRRSSGSPDTQYF.

The V and J genes are TRBV3-1 and TRBJ2-3, with 7 positions matching TRBD2. Germline CDR1 LGHDT, CDR2 YNNKEL (reference sequence). The CDR3 runs 16 residues. Trimming at V came to 4 bases and at J to 5 bases, leaving 12 bases not matched to a gene. The CDR3: CASSPSFGAGEDTQYF. The CDR3 coding sequence is TGTGCCAGCAGCCCCTCGTTCGGGGCGGGAGAAGATACGCAGTATTTT.

The chain combines TRBV10-1 with TRBJ2-1; D may correspond to TRBD1 or TRBD2 (5 bases each). Near its end, the DNA agrees better with TRBJ2-5, so the J call may be wrong. The CDR3 loop spans 13 amino acids. Per the germline V gene, CDR1 is WNHNN and CDR2 is SYGVQD (reference sequence). The CDR3 DNA sequence: TGCGCCAGCAGTGACAGGGACCATGACACCCAGTACTTC. Its protein product is CASSDRDHDTQYF.

Regarding this clonotype: The junction and the germline gene differ at one end; a read error may be behind it. The rearrangement joins TRBV24-1 to TRBJ2-6, with TRBD1 matching 10 bases. CDR1 and CDR2 (germline): KGHDR, SFDVKD. The CDR3 is 14 amino acids. As DNA, the CDR3 is TGCGGCACCTCGGGGACAGGGGCCATTAACACTCAGTATTTC. This sequence encodes CGTSGTGAINTQYF.

This clonotype was detected many times. The rearrangement links TRBV4-1 to TRBJ2-5, with TRBD1 as a possible D gene (5 bases). CDR3 length: 14 residues. V lost 4 bases to trimming and J lost 4 bases, with 13 bases between them. The germline gives CDR1 MGHRA, CDR2 YSYEKL. CDR3 in amino acids: CASSLREGPETQYF. As DNA, the CDR3 is TGCGCCAGCAGCCTCAGGGAAGGGCCAGAGACCCAGTACTTC.

V is TRBV6-8 and J is TRBJ2-3, with D hard to call. The CDR3 sequence is 18 residues long. V gave up 1 base and J gave up 0 bases, with 17 bases separating them. From germline, CDR1 is MNHGY and CDR2 SAAAGT. CDR3 sequence (DNA): TGTGCCAGCAGTTACTTGGGTTGGTCTTACGTGAGCACAGATACGCAGTATTTT. Protein product: CASSYLGWSYVSTDTQYF.

This chain connects TRBV7-8 to TRBJ2-3; 11 nucleotides line up with TRBD2. In germline, CDR1 is SGHVS, CDR2 FQNEAQ. The CDR3 length is 14 residues. The V segment lost 3 bases and the J segment 5 bases; nucleotides outside the gene matches: 1. The CDR3, as DNA: TGTGCCAGCAGCTTCCTAGCGGGAGGAGATACGCAGTATTTT. Translating it yields CASSFLAGGDTQYF.

Details on this clonotype: The germline gene is not matched at one end of the junction; a read error may be the cause. V usage is TRBV6-5 and J usage is TRBJ2-3; D is perhaps TRBD1 (6 bases). The CDR3 contains 15 residues. Per germline, CDR1 MNHEY and CDR2 SVGAGI. CDR3 residues: CASRLQSVSTGTLYF. In DNA, the CDR3 is TGTGCCAGCAGACTCCAGTCCGTGAGTACAGGGACGCTGTATTTT.

As to this clonotype: One end of the junction varies from germline; a read error may be responsible. V and J are TRBV27 and TRBJ2-5; D might be TRBD2 (5 bases). The CDR3 spans 16 residues. Germline V gene sequence: CDR1 MNHEY, CDR2 SMNVEV (reference sequence). CDR3 bases: TGTGCCAGCAGCAGAACCCAGAGACGGGGTGCAGAGACGCAGTATTTC. Protein: CASSRTQRRGAETQYF.

This chain joins TRBV7-8 and TRBJ2-2; the D is unclear. V gave up 1 base and J gave up 7 bases, with 16 bases separating them. The CDR3 covers 16 residues. Germline values: CDR1 SGHVS, CDR2 FQNEAQ. The CDR3 DNA sequence: TGTGCCAGCAGCTTAGGTTGGGTGGGGTCTATCGGGGAGCTGTTTTTT. The encoded protein is CASSLGWVGSIGELFF.

Details on this clonotype: The junction and the germline gene differ at one end; a read error may be behind it. The chain employs TRBV27 and TRBJ2-3; D assignment may be TRBD1 or TRBD2 (5 bases each). Germline CDR1 reads MNHEY; CDR2 reads SMNVEV (reference sequence). The CDR3 sequence is 14 residues long. The CDR3 DNA is TGTGCGGGCAGTGGGACCGGGGCCACAGAGACGCAGTACTTT. This sequence encodes CAGSGTGATETQYF.

By share, this clonotype ranks as large. The chain recombines TRBV6-1 with TRBJ2-5; D is unresolved. Trimming removed 5 bases from V and 2 bases from J, with 15 bases in between. CDR1 and CDR2 (germline): MNHNS, SASEGT. This CDR3 is built from 15 residues. CDR3 region: CASSQLQVDQETQYF. The CDR3 coding sequence is TGTGCCAGCAGTCAACTTCAGGTGGATCAAGAGACCCAGTACTTC.

The rearrangement links TRBV11-2 to TRBJ2-1; D remains unclear. Trimming shortened V by 5 bases and J by 4 bases, and 9 bases separated the two germline ends. CDR1 SGHAT and CDR2 FQNNGV come from the germline V gene. There are 13 residues in the CDR3. CDR3 DNA: TGTGCCAGCAGCCCCTCAGCTTACAATGAGCAGTTCTTC. It encodes CASSPSAYNEQFF. Full variable domain (remainder filled in from reference TRBV11-2 and TRBJ2-1): EAGVAQSPRYKIIEKRQSVAFWCNPISGHATLYWYQQILGQGPKLLIQFQNNGVVDDSQLPKDRFSAERLKGVDSTLKIQPAKLEDSAVYLCASSPSAYNEQFFGPGTRLTVL.